Shown below are 14 T cell receptor beta chains from a single sample sequenced in a study of blood T cell repertoires in COVID-19. Here immunoSEQ multiplex PCR was the method, and the copy in TCRdb shows in-frame clones only, minus some. The table has 150,000 or so clones, 84% seen once. Sequencing was carried out using peripheral blood. The receptors were sampled from a woman between 45 and 60 years old in a cohort sampled during active or convalescent COVID-19.

This chain uses TRBV15 with TRBJ1-6; tentative D call: TRBD1 (6 bases). CDR1 and CDR2 from the germline V gene are LNHNV and YYDKDF (reference sequence). Trimming pared 9 bases from V and 7 bases from J, leaving 13 bases between. CDR3 length: 13 residues. This chain's CDR3 is CATSDRPNSPLHF. Here the CDR3 DNA reads TGTGCCACTTCCGACAGGCCCAATTCACCCCTCCACTTT.

This chain links TRBV27 with TRBJ1-5; the D gene is possibly TRBD1 (6 bases). CDR3 length equals 15 residues. Per the germline V gene, CDR1 is MNHEY and CDR2 is SMNVEV (reference sequence). Trimming left V 8 bases short and J 0 bases short, with 14 bases between. The CDR3 here is CASATLQGSNQPQHF. In nucleotides, the CDR3 is TGTGCCAGCGCCACACTACAGGGTAGCAATCAGCCCCAGCATTTT.

This clone was counted a single time. The rearrangement uses TRBV7-9 and TRBJ2-1; 7 bases map to TRBD1. V shed 4 bases and J 5 bases; nucleotides not matched to a gene: 8. Germline V gene lookup returns CDR1 SEHNR and CDR2 FQNEAQ (reference sequence). The CDR3 spans 15 residues. The CDR3 DNA reads TGTGCCAGCAGCTCCCCGAACAGGGGCCACAATGAGCAGTTCTTC. It specifies CASSSPNRGHNEQFF.

This rearrangement joins TRBV27 to TRBJ1-5; no definite D call. Germline CDR1 MNHEY, CDR2 SMNVEV (reference sequence). V was shortened by 3 bases and J by 9 bases, with 12 bases between the two germline ends. This CDR3 region has 13 residues. As DNA, the CDR3 is TGTGCCAGCAGTTTGGGAACCCGGGGGCCCCAGCATTTT. This codes for CASSLGTRGPQHF.

This clone has a single count. The chain recombines TRBV5-1 with TRBJ2-3; 9 bases match TRBD2. The ends lost 0 bases at V and 1 base at J; junction bases unmatched: 3. This CDR3 contains 16 residues. The V gene's germline CDR1 is SGHRS and CDR2 YFSETQ. The CDR3 DNA sequence: TGCGCCAGCAGCTTGGAGCCTAGCGGGGGCACAGATACGCAGTATTTT. Amino acid sequence: CASSLEPSGGTDTQYF.

This clone was seen just once. The chain recombines TRBV11-1 with TRBJ2-5; 9 nucleotides line up with TRBD1. In germline, CDR1 is SGHAT, CDR2 FQDESV (reference sequence). The ends lost 0 bases at V and 0 bases at J; junction bases unmatched: 2. The CDR3 is made up of 16 amino acids. CDR3 in amino acids: CASSLATGGYQETQYF. The CDR3 DNA reads TGTGCCAGCAGCTTAGCGACAGGGGGGTACCAAGAGACCCAGTACTTC.

This clone was picked up one time. V and J are TRBV6-5 and TRBJ2-5, with TRBD2 identical over 8 bases. The CDR3 consists of 14 residues. The V gene's germline CDR1 is MNHEY and CDR2 SVGAGI. Trimming cost V 2 bases and J 5 bases; bases outside gene matches: 4. CDR3 loop: CASSYGGGMETQYF. For the CDR3, the DNA is TGTGCCAGCAGTTACGGCGGGGGGATGGAGACCCAGTACTTC.

V usage is TRBV2 and J usage is TRBJ2-2; 8 positions match TRBD2. Germline CDR1 is SNHLY and CDR2 is FYNNEI. Trimming removed 6 bases from V and 4 bases from J; junction bases left unmatched: 4. The CDR3 runs to 14 residues. CDR3 DNA sequence: TGTGCCAGCAGGCGGGGGGCGCTCACCGGGGAGCTGTTTTTT. Translating it yields CASRRGALTGELFF.

CDR3 DNA: TGTGCCAGCAGTGCTAGTAGGAAACTGTTTTTT. Translating gives CASSASRKLFF. The chain links TRBV2 to TRBJ1-4; D is unclear. The CDR3 totals 11 residues. Germline V CDR1 and CDR2: SNHLY, FYNNEI. Deletions cut 4 bases from V and 11 bases from J, with 8 bases between.

The chain employs TRBV7-2 and TRBJ2-1; D call uncertain. V lost 3 bases, J lost 1 base, and 7 bases lay in between. Germline V gives CDR1 SGHTA, CDR2 FQGNSA. The CDR3 loop spans 14 amino acids. The CDR3 reads CASSFTYSYNEQFF. For the CDR3, the DNA is TGTGCCAGCAGCTTCACCTATTCCTACAATGAGCAGTTCTTC. The whole variable domain, filled in from reference TRBV7-2 and TRBJ2-1, reads GAGVSQSPSNKVTEKGKDVELRCDPISGHTALYWYRQSLGQGLEFLIYFQGNSAPDKSGLPSDRFSAERTGGSVSTLTIQRTQQEDSAVYLCASSFTYSYNEQFFGPGTRLTVL.

The J gene is TRBJ1-1, the V gene TRBV29-1, with a tentative D call TRBD1 (6 bases). Germline CDR1 reads SQVTM; CDR2 reads ANQGSEA. The CDR3 covers 14 residues. Trimming pared 6 bases from V and 0 bases from J, leaving 14 bases between. The CDR3 DNA is TGCAGCGTCAATAGGGGGGGAGTGAACACTGAAGCTTTCTTT. It encodes CSVNRGGVNTEAFF.

The chain has TRBV18 and TRBJ1-6; 8 bases map to TRBD1. Germline V lookup: CDR1 KGHSH, CDR2 LQKENI. The V and J ends lost 2 bases and 9 bases, in that order; junction bases with no gene match: 9. The CDR3 covers 16 residues. CDR3 sequence (DNA): TGTGCCAGCTCACCAAACGGGCAGGGGGCTGGTTCACCCCTCCACTTT. Residues: CASSPNGQGAGSPLHF.

The gene calls are TRBV5-1 and TRBJ1-2; the match to TRBD1 covers 7 bases. The CDR3 covers 15 residues. V lost 4 bases and J lost 4; bases outside the gene matches: 10. CDR1 is SGHRS and CDR2 is YFSETQ in the germline V gene. The CDR3 nucleotides read TGCGCCAGCAGCCCGTGGGACAGAGATAGCTATGGCTACACCTTC. Residues: CASSPWDRDSYGYTF.

The chain links TRBV6-4 to TRBJ2-3, with 8 nucleotides matching TRBD1. Germline V gene sequence: CDR1 MRHNA, CDR2 SNTAGT. V shed 6 bases and J 4 bases; nucleotides not matched to a gene: 6. The CDR3 extends over 14 amino acids. This chain's CDR3 is CASSAGGAADTQYF. CDR3 in DNA: TGTGCCAGCAGCGCAGGGGGCGCGGCAGATACGCAGTATTTT.